What follows are 28 T cell receptor beta chains derived from one specimen sequenced in a study of Ad26.COV2.S vaccination and SARS-CoV-2 variants. Some clones are missing from TCRdb's copy, which holds only in-frame ones; the method was immunoSEQ multiplex PCR. Of more than 300,000 clones in the sample, around 81% were seen once. Documented treatment: 15 to 20 received Ad26.COV2.S at low or high dose, single or two shots; five or six received placebo; per-sample allocation not given. Specimen acquisition occurred on day 63 following the initial vaccine or placebo injection. This sample comprised peripheral blood, obtained in a trial of Ad26.COV2.S vaccine versus placebo. All receptors come from a person aged 18-65 years who received the Ad26.COV2.S COVID-19 vaccine or a placebo.

The chain employs TRBV2 and TRBJ2-7, with D unclear. The V gene's germline CDR1 is SNHLY and CDR2 FYNNEI. Between the trimmed V and J ends, which lost 5 bases and 1 base, there was a span of 9 bases. The CDR3 spans 13 residues. This CDR3 reads CASSLGRSYEQYF. In DNA, the CDR3 is TGTGCCAGCAGTTTAGGTCGGTCCTACGAGCAGTACTTC.

CDR3 bases: TGCAGTGCTAGTCAGGGGCTTGAAGCTTTCTTT. Protein sequence: CSASQGLEAFF. This chain joins TRBV20-1 and TRBJ1-1, with a tentative D call TRBD1 (6 bases). Germline CDR1 and CDR2: DFQATT and SNEGSKA (reference sequence). Trimming shortened V by 3 bases and J by 7 bases, and 9 bases separated the two germline ends. This CDR3 has 11 amino acids.

This chain connects TRBV5-1 to TRBJ2-3, with 8 positions matching TRBD2. Unmatched junction bases numbered 6, after V lost 0 bases and J lost 6 bases. Germline V CDR1 and CDR2: SGHRS, YFSETQ. The CDR3 covers 15 residues. The CDR3 is CASSLGSGGMDTQYF. The CDR3, as DNA: TGCGCCAGCAGCTTGGGCAGCGGGGGAATGGATACGCAGTATTTT.

This clone appeared a single time. The CDR3, as DNA: TGTGCCAGCTCATCAGACAGTCTAGCCAAAAACATTCAGTACTTC. Protein: CASSSDSLAKNIQYF. The V call is TRBV18, the J call TRBJ2-4; D is perhaps TRBD1 (5 bases). V lost 5 bases to trimming and J lost 0 bases, with 11 bases between them. The CDR3 spans 15 residues. Per germline, CDR1 KGHSH and CDR2 LQKENI. Complete variable domain (other parts from reference TRBV18 and TRBJ2-4): NAGVMQNPRHLVRRRGQEARLRCSPMKGHSHVYWYRQLPEEGLKFMVYLQKENIIDESGMPKERFSAEFPKEGPSILRIQQVVRGDSAAYFCASSSDSLAKNIQYFGAGTRLSVL.

The chain couples TRBV9 to TRBJ1-3; no firm D call. V lost 3 bases and J lost 4, with 11 bases in between. There are 14 residues in the CDR3. CDR1 and CDR2 from the germline V gene are SGDLS and YYNGEE. DNA for the CDR3: TGTGCCAGCAGCGCCCTCAAAGCGGGAAACACCATATATTTT. Protein: CASSALKAGNTIYF.

V usage is TRBV19 and J usage is TRBJ1-6, with 9 bases identical to TRBD1. This CDR3 is 16 amino acids long. CDR1 and CDR2 (germline): LNHDA, SQIVND (reference sequence). Trimming took 3 bases from V and 7 from J; bases not matched to a gene: 7. The CDR3 DNA reads TGTGCCAGTAGTATTGAGGTCGGACAGGGGAATTCACCCCTCCACTTT. The encoded protein is CASSIEVGQGNSPLHF.

The gene calls are TRBV5-1 and TRBJ2-2; unclear D gene. The CDR3 length is 13 residues. V was trimmed by 5 bases and J by 2 bases, leaving 7 bases between them. Looked up from germline, CDR1 is SGHRS and CDR2 is YFSETQ. CDR3 loop: CASREPNTGELFF. The DNA of the CDR3 is TGCGCCAGCAGAGAGCCAAACACCGGGGAGCTGTTTTTT.

This sequence joins TRBV7-9 and TRBJ1-5, with 7 bases matching TRBD1. The V gene end was trimmed by 4 bases and the J gene end by 9 bases; junction bases not matched to a gene: 6. Germline-derived CDR1 and CDR2 are SEHNR and FQNEAQ (reference sequence). The CDR3 is 13 residues long. Here the CDR3 reads CASSSGGDRPQHF. CDR3 coding DNA: TGTGCCAGCAGCTCAGGGGGGGATCGGCCCCAGCATTTT.

The chain links TRBV7-6 to TRBJ1-2; D possibly corresponds to TRBD1 (5 bases). With 5 bases removed from V and 4 bases from J, the gap between germline ends came to 11 bases. The CDR3 length is 13 residues. Germline-derived CDR1 and CDR2 are SGHVS and FNYEAQ. DNA for the CDR3: TGTGCCAGCAGCCTTGACAGCCTCTATGGCTACACCTTC. Translation: CASSLDSLYGYTF.

The chain uses TRBV5-5 and TRBJ1-4; tentatively, D is TRBD1 (6 bases). CDR1 and CDR2 from the germline V gene are SGHKS and YYEKEE (reference sequence). The CDR3 loop spans 15 amino acids. Trimming shortened V by 4 bases and J by 7 bases, and 17 bases separated the two germline ends. For the CDR3, the DNA is TGTGCCAGCAGCCGAGTAACAGGGATTAGTGAAAAACTGTTTTTT. Translated, it gives CASSRVTGISEKLFF.

This clone has a single count. This chain joins TRBV7-2 and TRBJ2-7, with 11 bases identical to TRBD2. Germline V gene sequence: CDR1 SGHTA, CDR2 FQGNSA. The CDR3 has 16 residues. V lost 5 bases, J lost 3 bases, and 9 bases stayed unmatched. The CDR3 sequence: CASSTKTSGEHYEQYF. CDR3 DNA sequence: TGTGCCAGCAGCACGAAGACTAGCGGGGAACACTACGAGCAGTACTTC.

V is TRBV28 and J is TRBJ2-7; TRBD1 matches 7 bases. The germline CDR1 and CDR2 sequences are MDHEN and SYDVKM. Trimming removed 4 bases from V and 2 bases from J; junction bases left unmatched: 11. The CDR3 has 16 residues. CDR3: CASSSHARDSPYEQYF. The CDR3 nucleotides are TGTGCCAGCAGTTCCCATGCTCGGGACAGCCCCTACGAGCAGTACTTC.

CDR3 region: CASSIQPGSGNTIYF. CDR3 sequence (DNA): TGTGCCAGCAGCATACAGCCTGGGTCTGGAAACACCATATATTTT. This chain links TRBV3-1 (or the pseudogene TRBV3-2) with TRBJ1-3; D ambiguous. V was trimmed by 5 bases and J by 1 base, leaving 12 bases between them. The germline V gene encodes CDR1 LGHDT and CDR2 YNNKEL (reference sequence). This CDR3 has 15 residues.

This rearrangement joins TRBV10-3 to TRBJ1-1; D may be TRBD1 (6 bases). V lost 3 bases and J lost 1, with 9 bases in between. The germline CDR1 and CDR2 sequences are ENHRY and SYGVKD. The CDR3 totals 14 residues. CDR3 coding DNA: TGTGCCATCAGTGAAGTCAGGGGGAACACTGAAGCTTTCTTT. It specifies CAISEVRGNTEAFF.

This clone was seen just once. V gene TRBV15 combines with J gene TRBJ2-5; no reliable D call. This CDR3 is built from 13 residues. Trimming stripped 4 bases from V and 2 bases from J, with 8 bases between. CDR1 is LNHNV and CDR2 is YYDKDF in the germline V gene (reference sequence). The CDR3 is CATSKWNQETQYF. The CDR3 DNA reads TGTGCCACCAGCAAGTGGAATCAAGAGACCCAGTACTTC.

This chain joins TRBV12-3 or TRBV12-4 and TRBJ2-5; the D is unclear. This CDR3 has 13 amino acids. V was trimmed by 2 bases and J by 6 bases, leaving 10 bases between them. CDR3 amino acids: CASSLRVGKTQYF. CDR3 DNA: TGTGCCAGCAGTTTAAGAGTGGGGAAGACCCAGTACTTC.

This clone was detected ten times or more. The V call is TRBV10-3, the J call TRBJ2-3; 7 bases line up with TRBD1. Germline CDR1 is ENHRY and CDR2 is SYGVKD. The CDR3 covers 14 residues. J was trimmed by 2 bases and V by 4 bases; bases with no gene match: 3. CDR3 coding DNA: TGTGCCATCAGTGGGACAGGTACCACAGATACGCAGTATTTT. Protein: CAISGTGTTDTQYF.

The chain recombines TRBV9 with TRBJ2-7, with a weak D call TRBD2 (5 bases). Germline CDR1 reads SGDLS; CDR2 reads YYNGEE. Trimming cost V 3 bases and J 7 bases, with 14 bases left between them. There are 13 residues in the CDR3. The CDR3 is CASSAALGGEQYF. For the CDR3, the DNA is TGTGCCAGCAGCGCGGCGCTGGGCGGGGAGCAGTACTTC.

The chain recombines TRBV6-5 with TRBJ2-3; 8 bases are a match to TRBD2. In germline, CDR1 is MNHEY, CDR2 SVGAGI. With V trimmed by 6 bases and J by 2 bases, 7 bases remained unmatched. The CDR3 length is 15 residues. The CDR3 here is CASRAIAGLTDTQYF. The CDR3 DNA reads TGTGCCAGCAGGGCCATAGCGGGGCTCACAGATACGCAGTATTTT.

The chain has TRBV4-1 and TRBJ1-5; TRBD1 might be the D (5 bases). Looked up from germline, CDR1 is MGHRA and CDR2 is YSYEKL. The CDR3 is 14 residues long. The V end was cut by 4 bases, the J end by 1 base, with 8 bases between. Here the CDR3 reads CASSPRDSNQPQHF. CDR3 sequence (DNA): TGCGCCAGCAGCCCCCGGGACAGCAATCAGCCCCAGCATTTT.

This rearrangement joins TRBV5-4 to TRBJ2-3; TRBD2 aligns across 9 bases. Trimming took 4 bases from V and 0 from J; bases not matched to a gene: 6. From germline, CDR1 is SGHNT and CDR2 YYREEE (reference sequence). The CDR3 has 16 amino acids. CDR3 sequence: CASSQQRGASTDTQYF. As DNA, the CDR3 is TGTGCCAGCAGCCAGCAGCGGGGGGCTAGCACAGATACGCAGTATTTT.

The chain has TRBV2 and TRBJ2-6, with a tentative D call TRBD2 (6 bases). V lost 7 bases and J 8 bases, leaving 12 bases between the germline ends. This CDR3 is built from 13 residues. Per germline, CDR1 SNHLY and CDR2 FYNNEI. Here the CDR3 reads CASNFRDSNVLTF. In DNA, the CDR3 is TGTGCCAGCAATTTCCGGGACTCCAACGTCCTGACTTTC.

The rearrangement links TRBV5-1 to TRBJ2-5; D possibly uses TRBD1 or TRBD2 (6 bases each). The germline V and J ends were trimmed by 3 bases and 2 bases, with 14 bases remaining between them. The germline V gene encodes CDR1 SGHRS and CDR2 YFSETQ. CDR3 size: 15 residues. The CDR3 DNA is TGCGCCAGCAGCTCGACGGGGGCGCGGCAAGAGACCCAGTACTTC. Its translation is CASSSTGARQETQYF.

This sequence joins TRBV5-5 and TRBJ2-6; D ambiguous. Germline CDR1 is SGHKS and CDR2 is YYEKEE (reference sequence). The CDR3 is made up of 16 amino acids. The V end was cut by 6 bases, the J end by 0 bases, with 13 bases between. In nucleotides, the CDR3 is TGTGCCAGCAACCTCCAGGTTGGCTCTGGGGCCAACGTCCTGACTTTC. The encoded protein is CASNLQVGSGANVLTF.

The chain is built from TRBV6-5 and TRBJ2-2; D is possibly TRBD1 or TRBD2 (6 bases each). The CDR3 is made up of 14 amino acids. In germline, CDR1 is MNHEY, CDR2 SVGAGI. The V and J ends lost 7 bases and 6 bases respectively, with 15 bases between them. CDR3 in amino acids: CASKWGAGAGELFF. CDR3 nucleotide sequence: TGTGCCAGCAAGTGGGGGGCAGGGGCCGGGGAGCTGTTTTTT.

The chain couples TRBV28 to TRBJ2-3, with D possibly matching TRBD1 (6 bases). Germline CDR1 is MDHEN and CDR2 is SYDVKM. The CDR3 sequence is 12 residues long. Trimming took off 5 bases at V and 4 bases at J, with 7 bases between the two ends. CDR3 amino acids: CASSTGPDTQYF. The CDR3 DNA follows: TGTGCCAGCAGTACAGGGCCAGATACGCAGTATTTT.

This clone occurred once. The chain recombines TRBV11-2 with TRBJ2-3; 14 bases agree with TRBD2. This CDR3 has 17 amino acids. Germline V lookup: CDR1 SGHAT, CDR2 FQNNGV. Unmatched junction bases numbered 9, after V lost 4 bases and J lost 6 bases. The CDR3 protein is CASSSGTSGGPEDTQYF. The CDR3 nucleotides read TGTGCCAGCAGCTCAGGGACTAGCGGGGGTCCTGAGGATACGCAGTATTTT.

The rearrangement links TRBV7-2 to TRBJ1-4, with a tentative D call TRBD1 (6 bases). The length of the CDR3 is 14 residues. Trimming pared 5 bases from V and 7 bases from J, leaving 14 bases between. Germline-derived CDR1 and CDR2 are SGHTA and FQGNSA. For the CDR3, the DNA is TGTGCCAGCAGCAACGGACAGCTTCTTGAAAAACTGTTTTTT. It is translated as CASSNGQLLEKLFF.